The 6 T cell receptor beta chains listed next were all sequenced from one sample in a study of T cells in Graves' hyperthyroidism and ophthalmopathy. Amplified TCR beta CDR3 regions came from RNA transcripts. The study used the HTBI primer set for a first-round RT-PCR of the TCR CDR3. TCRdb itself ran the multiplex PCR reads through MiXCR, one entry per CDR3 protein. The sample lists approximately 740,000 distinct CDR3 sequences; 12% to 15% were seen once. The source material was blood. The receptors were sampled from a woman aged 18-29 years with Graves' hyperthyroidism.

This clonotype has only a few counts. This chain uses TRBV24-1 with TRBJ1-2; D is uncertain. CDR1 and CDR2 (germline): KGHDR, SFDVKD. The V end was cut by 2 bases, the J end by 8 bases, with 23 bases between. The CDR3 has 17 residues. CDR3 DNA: TGTGCCACCAGTGATTCGCGGGTCGGGTCTTCATTGGGCGGCTACACCTTC. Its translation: CATSDSRVGSSLGGYTF.

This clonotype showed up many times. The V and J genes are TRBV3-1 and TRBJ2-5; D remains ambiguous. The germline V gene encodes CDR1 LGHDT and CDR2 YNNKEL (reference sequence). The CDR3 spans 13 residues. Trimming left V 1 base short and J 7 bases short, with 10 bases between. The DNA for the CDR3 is TGTGCCAGCAGCCAAGCTAAGCGAGTGACCCAGTACTTC. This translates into CASSQAKRVTQYF.

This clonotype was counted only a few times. The CDR3 reads CASSPGRSVGDTQYF. Here the CDR3 DNA reads TGTGCCAGCAGCCCAGGGCGGTCCGTCGGGGATACGCAGTATTTT. The V call is TRBV9, the J call TRBJ2-3; a weak D match, TRBD1 (5 bases). Trimming pared 4 bases from V and 6 bases from J, leaving 18 bases between. Germline CDR1 SGDLS, CDR2 YYNGEE. The CDR3 loop spans 15 amino acids.

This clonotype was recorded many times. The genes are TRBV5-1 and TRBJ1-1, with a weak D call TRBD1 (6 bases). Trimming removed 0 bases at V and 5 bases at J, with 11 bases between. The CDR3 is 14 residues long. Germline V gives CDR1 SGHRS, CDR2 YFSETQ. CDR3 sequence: CASSLEGGRTEAFF. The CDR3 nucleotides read TGCGCCAGCAGCTTGGAGGGGGGTCGAACTGAAGCTTTCTTT.

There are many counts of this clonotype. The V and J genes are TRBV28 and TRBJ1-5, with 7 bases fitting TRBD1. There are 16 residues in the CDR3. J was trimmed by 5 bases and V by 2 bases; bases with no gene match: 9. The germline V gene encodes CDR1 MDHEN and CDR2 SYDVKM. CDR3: CASSLLQGRGDQPQHF. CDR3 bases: TGTGCCAGCAGTTTACTCCAGGGCAGGGGGGATCAGCCCCAGCATTTT. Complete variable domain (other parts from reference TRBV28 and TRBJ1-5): DVKVTQSSRYLVKRTGEKVFLECVQDMDHENMFWYRQDPGLGLRLIYFSYDVKMKEKGDIPEGYSVSREKKERFSLILESASTNQTSMYLCASSLLQGRGDQPQHFGDGTRLSIL.

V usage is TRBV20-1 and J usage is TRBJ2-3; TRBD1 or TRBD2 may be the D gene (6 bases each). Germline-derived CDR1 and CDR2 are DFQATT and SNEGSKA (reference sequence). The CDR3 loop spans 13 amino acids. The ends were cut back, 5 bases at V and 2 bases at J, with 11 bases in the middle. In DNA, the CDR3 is TGCAGTGCTCCGCGGGACAACACAGATACGCAGTATTTT. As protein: CSAPRDNTDTQYF.